The present T cell receptor (beta chain) was sequenced within a study of CD8+ T cells in alopecia areata. The length of the CDR3 is 14 residues. Trimming removed 3 bases from V and 9 bases from J, with 21 bases in between. CDR1 is GTSNPN, CDR2 SVGIG, per germline (reference sequence). cDNA reverse transcribed from extracted RNA served as the sequencing template. Profiled with immunoSEQ multiplex PCR; TCRdb holds only in-frame clones, not every one. In the table there are approximately 100,000 clones, around 44% of which are singletons. V is TRBV30 and J is TRBJ2-7, with D perhaps matching TRBD2 (5 bases). The sequence came from a human donor with alopecia areata. The source material was CD4+ T cells sorted from blood. The CDR3 spells CAWSPLLGLPWQYF. The CDR3 region has the DNA TGTGCCTGGAGCCCTCTCTTAGGACTCCCGTGGCAGTACTTC.